One sample yielded the 8 T cell receptor beta chains listed below, sequenced in a study of T cells in Graves' hyperthyroidism and ophthalmopathy. Researchers took RNA transcripts and amplified the TCR beta CDR3 regions from them. The TCR CDR3 was amplified in a first-round RT-PCR using the HTBI primer set. TCRdb re-derived calls from the multiplex PCR reads in MiXCR, one entry per CDR3 protein. The sample yields hundreds of thousands of distinct CDR3 sequences, approximately 14% seen once. The sequencing input was blood. The receptors originated from a woman between 18 and 29 years old with Graves' hyperthyroidism.

This clonotype was found many times. The CDR3 loop reads CASSRSGRDEQFF. As DNA, the CDR3 is TGCGCCAGCAGCCGTAGCGGAAGGGATGAGCAGTTCTTC. This rearrangement joins TRBV4-1 to TRBJ2-1, with a tentative D call TRBD2 (6 bases). The CDR3 spans 13 residues. Germline loops: CDR1 MGHRA, CDR2 YSYEKL. Trimming shortened V by 4 bases and J by 8 bases, and 12 bases separated the two germline ends.

This clonotype was seen repeatedly, ten times or more. The V and J genes are TRBV6-1 and TRBJ2-7; TRBD2 agrees at 10 bases. With V trimmed by 5 bases and J by 0 bases, 10 bases remained unmatched. CDR3 length: 17 residues. Germline V gene lookup returns CDR1 MNHNS and CDR2 SASEGT. CDR3 in DNA: TGTGCCAGCAGTTCAAGCCCTAGCGGGAGCGCCTCCTACGAGCAGTACTTC. This gives the protein CASSSSPSGSASYEQYF.

This clonotype was recorded only once. The chain uses TRBV15 and TRBJ2-2, with a possible D match to TRBD2 (5 bases). CDR1 is LNHNV, CDR2 YYDKDF, per germline (reference sequence). Between the trimmed V and J ends, which lost 7 bases and 0 bases, there was a span of 12 bases. The CDR3 has 15 amino acids. This CDR3 is CATTLGYANTGELFF. For the CDR3, the DNA is TGTGCCACCACACTAGGCTACGCGAACACCGGGGAGCTGTTTTTT.

This clonotype occurred many times. The chain employs TRBV12-3 or TRBV12-4 and TRBJ1-1, with TRBD1 matching over 8 bases. This CDR3 is built from 14 residues. V lost 7 bases and J lost 4; bases outside the gene matches: 8. This CDR3 is CASKQQGVVTEAFF. CDR3 DNA sequence: TGTGCCAGCAAACAACAGGGGGTTGTCACTGAAGCTTTCTTT.

This clonotype was recorded at least ten times. V usage is TRBV3-1 and J usage is TRBJ1-4, with a weak D call TRBD1 (6 bases). V was pared by 4 bases and J by 8 bases, with 20 bases between. Germline V gene data show CDR1 as LGHDT and CDR2 as YNNKEL (reference sequence). The CDR3 spans 16 residues. CDR3 coding DNA: TGTGCCAGCAGCCTCGAAAGGGGGGCGCGGTCCGAAAAACTGTTTTTT. It translates to CASSLERGARSEKLFF.

This clonotype came up many times. This chain uses TRBV7-3 with TRBJ1-6; D ambiguous. CDR1 and CDR2 (germline): SGHTA, FQGTGA. Trimming left V 2 bases short and J 4 bases short, with 6 bases between. CDR3 length: 14 amino acids. CDR3 DNA sequence: TGTGCCAGCAGCTTAGGTCCTTATAATTCACCCCTCCACTTT. Amino acid sequence: CASSLGPYNSPLHF.

This clonotype was recorded many times. This sequence joins TRBV12-3 or TRBV12-4 and TRBJ1-6; tentative D call: TRBD1 (6 bases). Trimming stripped 4 bases from V and 10 bases from J, with 17 bases between. CDR3 length equals 15 residues. Here the CDR3 DNA reads TGTGCCAGCAGTTCGAAGGGACATCGGGAGTCACCCCTCCACTTT. Protein product: CASSSKGHRESPLHF.

This clonotype was detected many times. This sequence joins TRBV15 and TRBJ1-2; D uncertain. V shed 3 bases and J shed 6 bases, with 14 bases lying between them. This CDR3 has 14 residues. Germline lookup yields CDR1 LNHNV and CDR2 YYDKDF (reference sequence). The CDR3 nucleotides are TGTGCCACCAGCAGTCTACAAGGGCGTGATGGCTACACCTTC. As protein: CATSSLQGRDGYTF.